This TCR beta chain comes out of a study of T cells in Graves' hyperthyroidism and ophthalmopathy. Each diagnosis drew on symptoms, thyroxine, TRAb, thyroid ultrasound and orbital computed tomography findings. Blood was obtained at the first hyperthyroidism diagnosis, which preceded any ophthalmopathy symptoms. RNA transcripts were the template for amplifying TCR beta CDR3 regions. RT-PCR in the first round (using the HTBI primer set) targeted the TCR CDR3. TCRdb re-called the multiplex PCR reads through MiXCR, storing one row per CDR3 protein. The sample carries 550,000 to 650,000 distinct CDR3 sequences, over 11% recorded once. V was clipped by 5 bases and J by 0 bases, with 14 bases between them. The CDR3 sequence is 15 residues long. CDR1 and CDR2 (germline): SGHTA, FQGNSA. Ten or more counts support this clonotype.

The receptor was isolated from a woman in her thirties with Graves' hyperthyroidism that later progressed to Graves' ophthalmopathy. Sequencing input: blood. The J gene is TRBJ2-7, the V gene TRBV7-2; possibly TRBD1 for D (7 bases). The CDR3 protein is CASSGRGVSSYEQYF. The CDR3 region has the DNA TGTGCCAGCAGCGGCAGGGGGGTAAGCTCCTACGAGCAGTACTTC.